This T cell receptor beta chain is drawn from a study of blood T cell repertoires in COVID-19. Whole-study context: The analysed material was cDNA or gDNA that came from T cells, B-cell-depleted T cells, or PBMCs.

Only in-frame clones appear in the TCRdb table, and some are missing; sequencing was by immunoSEQ multiplex PCR. The sample has approximately 170,000 clones, roughly four fifths seen once. The CDR3 has 21 residues. V was trimmed by 1 base and J by 8 bases, leaving 33 bases between them. In germline, CDR1 is SGHRS, CDR2 YFSETQ. The chain combines TRBV5-1 with TRBJ1-4; perhaps TRBD1 as D (5 bases). This TCR was sampled from a man aged 55 to 70 with active or convalescent COVID-19. Sequenced material: peripheral blood. The CDR3 loop is CASSLKYNGTLASLEEEKLFF. The CDR3 DNA reads as TGCGCCAGCAGCTTGAAATACAACGGGACTCTGGCCTCCCTAGAGGAGGAAAAACTGTTTTTT. Using reference TRBV5-1 and TRBJ1-4 for the parts outside the CDR3, the full variable domain is KAGVTQTPRYLIKTRGQQVTLSCSPISGHRSVSWYQQTPGQGLQFLFEYFSETQRNKGNFPGRFSGRQFSNSRSEMNVSTLELGDSALYLCASSLKYNGTLASLEEEKLFFGSGTQLSVL.